The T cell receptor beta chain under discussion was sequenced for a study of CD8 T cells in ankylosing spondylitis. Points from the study as a whole: Matched ankylosing spondylitis synovial fluid reportedly showed significant enrichment of disease-linked clones. CD8+ cells made up the disease-linked clones, which were relatively rare in peripheral blood. Made up of fewer than 10 highly homologous variants, a TCR beta motif appeared characteristic of ankylosing spondylitis blood.

Libraries of TCR beta came from quantitative 5'-RACE with molecular barcodes. Using its own MiXCR run on the 5' RACE reads, TCRdb lists one record per CDR3 protein. The sample consists of approximately 520,000 distinct CDR3 sequences, approximately 5% of them appearing once. Of note for this clonotype: Its matching antigen is unknown. Given a much more abundant clone one base away, this may be a read error.

The CDR3 has 12 residues. In germline, CDR1 is DFQATT, CDR2 SNEGSKA (reference sequence). The chain has TRBV20-1 and TRBJ2-1; a possible D gene is TRBD1 (6 bases). The clonotype was recovered from a male donor with ankylosing spondylitis. The source material was blood, either unsorted or a sorted T cell fraction (not recorded which). The CDR3 bases are TGCAGTGCTAGAAGGGGGATCAATAAGCAGTTCTTC. Encoded protein: CSARRGINKQFF.